The 5 T cell receptor beta chains given below trace back to one sample, sequenced in a study of control samples from healthy donors and cancer patients. Clones were sequenced by immunoSEQ multiplex PCR, and TCRdb holds only the in-frame ones, with some missing. The sample carries some 70,000 clones, approximately 84% recorded once. Sequencing used PBMCs. These receptors came from a woman aged 45-59 years with lung cancer.

The CDR3 bases are TGTGCCAGCAGCCCTTTAGGGTTTGGCGACTATGGCTACACCTTC. Translation: CASSPLGFGDYGYTF. This sequence joins TRBV28 and TRBJ1-2; D gene ambiguous. This CDR3 contains 15 residues. Germline loops: CDR1 MDHEN, CDR2 SYDVKM. Trimming pared 6 bases from V and 3 bases from J, leaving 17 bases between.

The rearrangement joins TRBV15 to TRBJ1-1; the D gene is possibly TRBD1 (6 bases). The germline V gene has CDR1 LNHNV and CDR2 YYDKDF (reference sequence). V lost 4 bases and J 0 bases, leaving 9 bases between the germline ends. This CDR3 spans 14 amino acids. For the CDR3, the DNA is TGTGCCACCAGCAAGGCAGGGGTGAACACTGAAGCTTTCTTT. Protein product: CATSKAGVNTEAFF.

This chain joins TRBV30 and TRBJ1-1; 9 bases line up with TRBD1. Germline CDR1 and CDR2: GTSNPN and SVGIG (reference sequence). Germline trimming cut 0 bases from V and 5 bases from J; bases unmatched to any gene: 7. The length of the CDR3 is 15 residues. CDR3 nucleotide sequence: TGTGCCTGGAGTGTAAAGGGACAGGGAGGAACTGAAGCTTTCTTT. Translated, it gives CAWSVKGQGGTEAFF.

The rearrangement joins TRBV29-1 to TRBJ2-7; 10 nucleotides line up with TRBD1. CDR1 is SQVTM, CDR2 ANQGSEA, per germline. The trim removed 3 bases at V and 5 bases at J, leaving 4 bases unmatched. This CDR3 is 13 amino acids long. CDR3 in DNA: TGCAGCGTTGATAGACAGGGGGCCAACGAGCAGTACTTC. This sequence encodes CSVDRQGANEQYF.

The rearrangement uses TRBV30 and TRBJ2-2, with 8 bases that match TRBD1. In germline, CDR1 is GTSNPN, CDR2 SVGIG (reference sequence). The junction had 2 bases not matched to a gene; V was cut back by 3 bases and J by 2 bases. This CDR3 is built from 14 residues. As DNA, the CDR3 is TGTGCCTGGAGGACAGGGGTAAACACCGGGGAGCTGTTTTTT. It is translated as CAWRTGVNTGELFF.